One and the same sample provided the 14 T cell receptor beta chains below, sequenced in a study of cytomegalovirus exposure and HLA in healthy donors. Researchers ran the PCR with 60 Vbeta and 13 Jbeta primers. The repertoire was sequenced with immunoSEQ multiplex PCR; TCRdb's copy has only in-frame clones and lacks some. The sample contains about 200,000 clones, about 75% of which appear only once. The material sequenced was PBMCs. These receptors were collected from a man aged 18-30 years in good health and CMV-seronegative.

This clone appeared once. The chain couples TRBV7-9 to TRBJ1-4, with a weak D call TRBD1 (5 bases). The CDR3 totals 16 residues. The V gene's germline CDR1 is SEHNR and CDR2 FQNEAQ (reference sequence). Trimming removed 7 bases at V and 3 bases at J, with 18 bases between. The CDR3 DNA sequence: TGTGCCAGCACCACCGGTTTGGGGGGAGCTAATGAAAAACTGTTTTTT. This sequence encodes CASTTGLGGANEKLFF.

This chain joins TRBV7-2 and TRBJ2-7, with D possibly matching TRBD2 (6 bases). The CDR3 has 12 residues. V dropped 6 bases and J dropped 7 bases, with 13 bases sitting between them. Germline V CDR1 and CDR2: SGHTA, FQGNSA. Written as DNA, the CDR3 is TGTGCCAGCAGACCTAAGAGCGGGGAGCAGTACTTC. This sequence encodes CASRPKSGEQYF.

This clone was seen a few times. The genes are TRBV14 and TRBJ2-2, with D uncertain. The germline V gene has CDR1 SGHDN and CDR2 FVKESK. V shed 6 bases and J shed 5 bases, with 7 bases lying between them. The CDR3 extends over 12 amino acids. The CDR3 sequence: CASSIGTGELFF. The CDR3 region has the DNA TGTGCCAGCAGTATCGGTACCGGGGAGCTGTTTTTT.

The chain uses TRBV19 and TRBJ1-5, with D unclear. Trimming took 0 bases from V and 5 from J, leaving 17 bases between them. This CDR3 spans 17 amino acids. Germline-derived CDR1 and CDR2 are LNHDA and SQIVND (reference sequence). The CDR3 DNA sequence: TGTGCCAGTAGTATAGACGGAGACCAATTCCTACATCAGCCCCAGCATTTT. Its translation is CASSIDGDQFLHQPQHF. Complete variable domain (other parts from reference TRBV19 and TRBJ1-5): DGGITQSPKYLFRKEGQNVTLSCEQNLNHDAMYWYRQDPGQGLRLIYYSQIVNDFQKGDIAEGYSVSREKKESFPLTVTSAQKNPTAFYLCASSIDGDQFLHQPQHFGDGTRLSIL.

The CDR3 region has the DNA TGCGCCAGCAGCTTAGGGACTAGCGAACGCGAGCAGTACTTC. This encodes CASSLGTSEREQYF. The chain has TRBV5-1 and TRBJ2-7, with 10 bases that match TRBD2. This CDR3 spans 14 amino acids. Germline lookup yields CDR1 SGHRS and CDR2 YFSETQ. Trimming removed 2 bases from V and 6 bases from J; junction bases left unmatched: 5.

The V and J genes are TRBV5-1 and TRBJ2-2; 11 bases fit TRBD2. The germline gives CDR1 SGHRS, CDR2 YFSETQ. The CDR3 has 18 residues. V trimming: 1 base; J trimming: 0 bases; junction bases outside the gene matches: 5. The CDR3 reads CASSLIGLAGPNTGELFF. The CDR3 DNA is TGCGCCAGCAGCTTGATCGGACTAGCGGGCCCGAACACCGGGGAGCTGTTTTTT.

The chain carries TRBV4-3 and TRBJ2-2, with TRBD1 matching 9 bases. This CDR3 spans 15 amino acids. The V gene's germline CDR1 is LGHNA and CDR2 YSLEER. The ends lost 6 bases at V and 1 base at J; junction bases unmatched: 3. The CDR3 reads CASSRTGVNTGELFF. DNA for the CDR3: TGCGCCAGCAGTCGGACAGGGGTGAACACCGGGGAGCTGTTTTTT.

This chain joins TRBV4-3 and TRBJ2-7; 14 nucleotides line up with TRBD2. V was pared by 1 base and J by 1 base, with 0 bases of the junction left unmatched. This CDR3 region has 16 residues. Germline CDR1 reads LGHNA; CDR2 reads YSLEER. CDR3 sequence: CASSQGLAGGSYEQYF. As DNA, the CDR3 is TGCGCCAGCAGCCAAGGACTAGCGGGAGGGTCCTACGAGCAGTACTTC.

The chain has TRBV6-5 and TRBJ2-3; 8 bases fit TRBD1. The CDR3 runs to 15 residues. Looked up from germline, CDR1 is MNHEY and CDR2 is SVGAGI. V was pared by 6 bases and J by 2 bases, with 7 bases of the junction left unmatched. The CDR3 bases are TGTGCCAGCAGAAACCAGGGGGCTAACACAGATACGCAGTATTTT. This encodes CASRNQGANTDTQYF.

A few counts support this clone. This chain uses TRBV18 with TRBJ1-2; perhaps TRBD1 as D (5 bases). Germline V gene lookup returns CDR1 KGHSH and CDR2 LQKENI. V lost 3 bases to trimming and J lost 3 bases, with 11 bases between them. This CDR3 has 14 amino acids. In DNA form, the CDR3 reads TGTGCCAGCTCACCGGGGGGTTCGGACTATGGCTACACCTTC. It translates to CASSPGGSDYGYTF.

The V and J genes are TRBV2 and TRBJ2-6, with D possibly matching TRBD2 (5 bases). Trimming shortened V by 6 bases and J by 0 bases, and 9 bases separated the two germline ends. Per the germline V gene, CDR1 is SNHLY and CDR2 is FYNNEI. The CDR3 has 15 residues. The chain's CDR3 is CASRDSPSGANVLTF. The CDR3 coding sequence is TGTGCCAGCAGGGACTCCCCCTCTGGGGCCAACGTCCTGACTTTC.

About this clone itself: Other DNA sequences in the same sample also yield this CDR3. This rearrangement joins TRBV5-6 to TRBJ1-4; 7 bases align to TRBD1. Trimming at V came to 0 bases and at J to 7 bases, leaving 0 bases not matched to a gene. This CDR3 has 13 residues. Germline-derived CDR1 and CDR2 are SGHDT and YYEEEE. The DNA for the CDR3 is TGTGCCAGCAGCTTGGGACAGGGTGAAAAACTGTTTTTT. Protein: CASSLGQGEKLFF.

V usage is TRBV2 and J usage is TRBJ1-2, with 7 bases identical to TRBD1. The CDR3 is 14 amino acids. Losses at the gene ends were 7 bases for V and 8 bases for J; bases not matched to a gene: 13. CDR1 SNHLY and CDR2 FYNNEI come from the germline V gene. CDR3 protein: CASKSEEGGYGYTF. The DNA for the CDR3 is TGTGCCAGCAAGTCAGAGGAAGGGGGCTACGGCTACACCTTC. Drawing the rest from reference TRBV2 and TRBJ1-2, the complete variable domain is EPEVTQTPSHQVTQMGQEVILRCVPISNHLYFYWYRQILGQKVEFLVSFYNNEISEKSEIFDDQFSVERPDGSNFTLKIRSTKLEDSAMYFCASKSEEGGYGYTFGSGTRLTVV.

This chain uses TRBV7-9 with TRBJ1-2; a possible D gene is TRBD1 (6 bases). This CDR3 contains 16 residues. From germline, CDR1 is SEHNR and CDR2 FQNEAQ (reference sequence). V lost 5 bases, J lost 2 bases, and 18 bases lay in between. CDR3 loop: CASSPTWGGHNYGYTF. As DNA, the CDR3 is TGTGCCAGCAGCCCCACCTGGGGGGGACACAACTATGGCTACACCTTC.